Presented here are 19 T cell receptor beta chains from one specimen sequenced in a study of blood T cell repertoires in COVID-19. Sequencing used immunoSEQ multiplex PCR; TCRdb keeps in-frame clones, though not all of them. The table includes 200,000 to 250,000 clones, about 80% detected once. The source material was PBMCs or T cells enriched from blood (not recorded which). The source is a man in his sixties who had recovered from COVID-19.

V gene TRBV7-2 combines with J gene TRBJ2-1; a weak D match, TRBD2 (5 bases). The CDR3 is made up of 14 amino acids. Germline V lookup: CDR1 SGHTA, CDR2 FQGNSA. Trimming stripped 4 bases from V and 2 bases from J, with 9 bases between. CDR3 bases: TGTGCCAGCAGCTCGGACGGGACCTACAATGAGCAGTTCTTC. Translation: CASSSDGTYNEQFF.

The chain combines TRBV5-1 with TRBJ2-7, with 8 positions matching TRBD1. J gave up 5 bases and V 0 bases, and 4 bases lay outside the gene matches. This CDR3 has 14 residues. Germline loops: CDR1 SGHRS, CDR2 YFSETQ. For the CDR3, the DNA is TGCGCCAGCAGCTTGGGACAGGGGATCAACGAGCAGTACTTC. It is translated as CASSLGQGINEQYF. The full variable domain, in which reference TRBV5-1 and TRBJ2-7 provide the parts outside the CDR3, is KAGVTQTPRYLIKTRGQQVTLSCSPISGHRSVSWYQQTPGQGLQFLFEYFSETQRNKGNFPGRFSGRQFSNSRSEMNVSTLELGDSALYLCASSLGQGINEQYFGPGTRLTVT.

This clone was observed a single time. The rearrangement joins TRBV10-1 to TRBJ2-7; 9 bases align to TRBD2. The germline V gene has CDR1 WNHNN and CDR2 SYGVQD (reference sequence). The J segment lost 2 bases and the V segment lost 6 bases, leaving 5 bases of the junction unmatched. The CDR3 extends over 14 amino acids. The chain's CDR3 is CASSSSGETYEQYF. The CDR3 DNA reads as TGCGCCAGCAGCTCTAGCGGGGAGACCTACGAGCAGTACTTC.

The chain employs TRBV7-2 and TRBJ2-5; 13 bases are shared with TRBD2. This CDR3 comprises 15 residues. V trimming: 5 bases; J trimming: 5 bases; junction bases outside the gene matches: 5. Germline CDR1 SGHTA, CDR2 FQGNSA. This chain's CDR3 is CASSRTSGGLETQYF. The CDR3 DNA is TGTGCCAGCAGCCGGACTAGCGGGGGACTTGAGACCCAGTACTTC.

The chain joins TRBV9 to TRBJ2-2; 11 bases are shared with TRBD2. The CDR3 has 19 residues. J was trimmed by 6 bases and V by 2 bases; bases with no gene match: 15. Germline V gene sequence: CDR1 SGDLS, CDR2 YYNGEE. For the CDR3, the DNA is TGTGCCAGCAGCGTGTCCCTAGCGGGGGGCTCAATCGGCTCCGGGGAGCTGTTTTTT. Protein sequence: CASSVSLAGGSIGSGELFF.

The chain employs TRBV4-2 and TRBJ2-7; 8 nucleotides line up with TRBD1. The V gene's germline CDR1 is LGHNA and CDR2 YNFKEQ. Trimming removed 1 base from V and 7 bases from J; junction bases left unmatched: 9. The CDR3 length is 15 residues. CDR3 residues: CASSQVSQGAREQYF. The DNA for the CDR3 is TGTGCCAGCAGCCAAGTAAGTCAGGGGGCGAGAGAGCAGTACTTC.

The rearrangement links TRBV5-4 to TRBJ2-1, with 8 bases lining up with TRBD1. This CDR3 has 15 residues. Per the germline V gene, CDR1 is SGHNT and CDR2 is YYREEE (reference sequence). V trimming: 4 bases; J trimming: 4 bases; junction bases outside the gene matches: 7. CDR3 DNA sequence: TGTGCCAGCAGCACCCAGGGGGCGCGTTACAATGAGCAGTTCTTC. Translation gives CASSTQGARYNEQFF.

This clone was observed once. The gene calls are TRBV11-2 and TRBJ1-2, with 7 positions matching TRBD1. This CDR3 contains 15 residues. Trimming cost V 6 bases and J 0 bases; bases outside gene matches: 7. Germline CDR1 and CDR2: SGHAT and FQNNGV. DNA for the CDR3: TGTGCCAGCAGATCACAGGGGAAAGCTAACTATGGCTACACCTTC. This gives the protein CASRSQGKANYGYTF.

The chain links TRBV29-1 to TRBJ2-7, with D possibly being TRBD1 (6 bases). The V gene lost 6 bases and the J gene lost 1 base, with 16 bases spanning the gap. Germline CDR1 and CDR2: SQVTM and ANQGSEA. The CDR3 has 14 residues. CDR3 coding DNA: TGCAGCGTGCCCGACAGGCACCTTTCCTACGAGCAGTACTTC. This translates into CSVPDRHLSYEQYF.

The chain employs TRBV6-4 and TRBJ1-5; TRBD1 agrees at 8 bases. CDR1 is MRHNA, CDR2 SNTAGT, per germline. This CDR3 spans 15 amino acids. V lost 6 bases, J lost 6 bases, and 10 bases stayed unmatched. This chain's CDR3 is CASRARRTGCQPQHF. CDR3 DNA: TGTGCCAGCAGGGCACGGAGGACAGGGTGTCAGCCCCAGCATTTT.

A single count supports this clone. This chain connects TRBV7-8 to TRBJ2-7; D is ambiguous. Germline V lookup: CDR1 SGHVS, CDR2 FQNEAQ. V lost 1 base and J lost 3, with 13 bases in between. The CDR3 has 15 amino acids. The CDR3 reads CASSLDWSRIYEQYF. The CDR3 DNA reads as TGTGCCAGCAGCTTAGATTGGAGCAGAATCTACGAGCAGTACTTC.

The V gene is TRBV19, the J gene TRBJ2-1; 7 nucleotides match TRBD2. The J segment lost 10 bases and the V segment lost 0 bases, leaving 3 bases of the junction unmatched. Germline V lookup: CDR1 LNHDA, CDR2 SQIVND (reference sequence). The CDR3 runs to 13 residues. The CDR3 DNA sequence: TGTGCCAGTAGTATAGATTGGGAGGGGGAGCAGTTCTTC. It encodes CASSIDWEGEQFF.

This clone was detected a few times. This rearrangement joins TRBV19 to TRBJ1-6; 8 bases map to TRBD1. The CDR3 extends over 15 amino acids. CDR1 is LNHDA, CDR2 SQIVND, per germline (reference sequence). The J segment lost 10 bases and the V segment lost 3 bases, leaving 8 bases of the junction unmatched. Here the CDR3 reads CASSMDDRGGSPLHF. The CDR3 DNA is TGTGCCAGTAGTATGGATGACAGGGGAGGGTCACCCCTCCACTTT.

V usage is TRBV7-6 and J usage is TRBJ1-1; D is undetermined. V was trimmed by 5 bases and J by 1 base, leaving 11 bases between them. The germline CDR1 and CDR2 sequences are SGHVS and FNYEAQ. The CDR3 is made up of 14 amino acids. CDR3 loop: CASSRTGRNTEAFF. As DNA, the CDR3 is TGTGCCAGCAGCAGGACGGGAAGGAACACTGAAGCTTTCTTT.

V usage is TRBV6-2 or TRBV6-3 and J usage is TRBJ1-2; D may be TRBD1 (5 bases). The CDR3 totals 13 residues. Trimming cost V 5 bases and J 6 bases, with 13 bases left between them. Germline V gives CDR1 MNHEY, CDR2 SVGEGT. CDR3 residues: CASSPRERDGYTF. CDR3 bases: TGTGCCAGCAGTCCCAGGGAAAGGGATGGCTACACCTTC.

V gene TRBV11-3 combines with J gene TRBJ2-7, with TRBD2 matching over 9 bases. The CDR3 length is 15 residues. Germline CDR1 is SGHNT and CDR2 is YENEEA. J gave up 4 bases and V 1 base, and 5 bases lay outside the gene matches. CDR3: CASSLASSGTYEQYF. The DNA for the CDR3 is TGTGCCAGCAGCTTAGCGTCTAGCGGGACGTACGAGCAGTACTTC.

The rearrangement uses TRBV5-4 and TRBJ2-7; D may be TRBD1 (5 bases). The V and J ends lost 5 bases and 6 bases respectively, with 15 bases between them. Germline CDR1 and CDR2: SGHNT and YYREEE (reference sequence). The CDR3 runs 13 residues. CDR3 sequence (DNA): TGTGCCAGCAGTCTGTTTGGGGCCGGCGAGCAGTACTTC. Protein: CASSLFGAGEQYF.

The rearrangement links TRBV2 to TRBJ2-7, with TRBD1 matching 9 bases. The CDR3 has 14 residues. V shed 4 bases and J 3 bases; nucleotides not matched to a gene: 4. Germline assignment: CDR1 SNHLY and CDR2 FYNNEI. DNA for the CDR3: TGTGCCAGCAGTGCCGGGACAGGGTTCTACGAGCAGTACTTC. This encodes CASSAGTGFYEQYF.

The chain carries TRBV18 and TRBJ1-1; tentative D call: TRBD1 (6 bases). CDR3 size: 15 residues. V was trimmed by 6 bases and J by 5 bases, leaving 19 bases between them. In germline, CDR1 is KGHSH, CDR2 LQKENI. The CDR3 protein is CASSPDSYEWTEAFF. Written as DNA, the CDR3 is TGTGCCAGCTCTCCGGACAGTTATGAATGGACTGAAGCTTTCTTT.